Each of the 21 T cell receptor beta chains below was sequenced from the same sample in a study of shared clonotypes between healthy human individuals. Assay used: immunoSEQ multiplex PCR; TCRdb lists only in-frame clones, some missing. This sample has about 690,000 clones; roughly 87% occur once, and the top ten carry 30% to 35%. The sample was memory CD8+ T cells from PBMCs. Subset given: CD45RO+ cells pooled with CCR7-negative TemRA cells. These receptors were taken from a man aged 18 to 30 in good health. Some clones in this sample may be carry-over from other donors' samples.

The chain recombines TRBV11-3 with TRBJ2-1; D possibly corresponds to TRBD2 (5 bases). In germline, CDR1 is SGHNT, CDR2 YENEEA. V dropped 5 bases and J dropped 2 bases, with 10 bases sitting between them. The CDR3 runs to 14 residues. The CDR3 sequence: CASSPGAAYNEQFF. DNA of the CDR3: TGTGCCAGCAGCCCCGGAGCGGCCTACAATGAGCAGTTCTTC. Full variable domain (missing parts from reference TRBV11-3 and TRBJ2-1): EAGVVQSPRYKIIEKKQPVAFWCNPISGHNTLYWYLQNLGQGPELLIRYENEEAVDDSQLPKDRFSAERLKGVDSTLKIQPAELGDSAVYLCASSPGAAYNEQFFGPGTRLTVL.

This chain links TRBV15 with TRBJ2-7; D is ambiguous. The CDR3 loop spans 13 amino acids. CDR1 and CDR2 from the germline V gene are LNHNV and YYDKDF (reference sequence). V was shortened by 1 base and J by 0 bases, with 4 bases between the two germline ends. CDR3: CATSRGSSYEQYF. In nucleotides, the CDR3 is TGTGCCACCAGCAGAGGTAGCTCCTACGAGCAGTACTTC.

This rearrangement joins TRBV28 to TRBJ2-7; 7 bases align to TRBD1. Germline V gene lookup returns CDR1 MDHEN and CDR2 SYDVKM. With 5 bases clipped from V and 3 bases from J, the junction kept 7 bases outside the gene matches. There are 14 residues in the CDR3. In DNA, the CDR3 is TGTGCCAGCAGTCCCGGGACAGCTGACTACGAGCAGTACTTC. Protein: CASSPGTADYEQYF.

This clone was seen a handful of times. The same CDR3 also results from other DNA sequences found in this sample. This chain links TRBV6-5 with TRBJ2-2; 7 nucleotides line up with TRBD1. Germline CDR1 MNHEY, CDR2 SVGAGI. The CDR3 sequence is 14 residues long. J was trimmed by 6 bases and V by 0 bases; bases with no gene match: 1. The CDR3 region is CASSYSTGPGELFF. The CDR3 bases are TGTGCCAGCAGTTACTCGACAGGGCCCGGGGAGCTGTTTTTT.

This rearrangement joins TRBV7-9 to TRBJ2-5, with D possibly being TRBD2 (5 bases). V dropped 5 bases and J dropped 3 bases, with 10 bases sitting between them. In germline, CDR1 is SEHNR, CDR2 FQNEAQ (reference sequence). This CDR3 contains 13 residues. Here the CDR3 reads CASSGGLEETQYF. CDR3 DNA: TGTGCCAGCAGCGGCGGGCTAGAAGAGACCCAGTACTTC.

The CDR3 DNA follows: TGTGCCATCAGTGAGCTATATACAGGGCAGGCGAACCCACCTAACTATGGCTACACCTTC. Translating gives CAISELYTGQANPPNYGYTF. V and J are TRBV10-3 and TRBJ1-2; D possibly corresponds to TRBD1 (6 bases). Looked up from germline, CDR1 is ENHRY and CDR2 is SYGVKD. V was clipped by 2 bases and J by 0 bases, with 25 bases between them. The CDR3 consists of 20 residues.

The chain combines TRBV11-2 with TRBJ2-7; no clear D. Trimming stripped 5 bases from V and 2 bases from J, with 16 bases between. The CDR3 contains 15 residues. Germline V gene lookup returns CDR1 SGHAT and CDR2 FQNNGV. The CDR3 DNA follows: TGTGCCAGCAGCCCCCCTACGGCGGCGGCCTACGAGCAGTACTTC. Amino acids: CASSPPTAAAYEQYF.

In DNA form, the CDR3 reads TGTGCCAGCAGCTCTGACAGGGGGGCAAGCGAGCAGTACTTC. Residues: CASSSDRGASEQYF. The V gene is TRBV6-1, the J gene TRBJ2-7; 9 nucleotides agree with TRBD1. Per the germline V gene, CDR1 is MNHNS and CDR2 is SASEGT. V was clipped by 6 bases and J by 6 bases; unmatched bases: 9. The CDR3 covers 14 residues.

The CDR3 loop is CASSPSVGPLVQPQHF. DNA of the CDR3: TGTGCCAGCAGTCCGTCTGTGGGTCCTCTAGTTCAGCCCCAGCATTTT. V gene TRBV27 combines with J gene TRBJ1-5; D is undetermined. V lost 5 bases and J 6 bases, leaving 20 bases between the germline ends. Per germline, CDR1 MNHEY and CDR2 SMNVEV (reference sequence). The CDR3 covers 16 residues.

The chain has TRBV28 and TRBJ2-1; 8 nucleotides line up with TRBD1. After removal of 6 bases from V and 8 bases from J, the junction contained 12 bases not matched to a gene. The CDR3 runs 15 residues. Germline V gene sequence: CDR1 MDHEN, CDR2 SYDVKM. The CDR3 sequence: CASSLGQALMDEQFF. The CDR3 DNA reads as TGTGCCAGCAGCCTGGGACAGGCCCTTATGGATGAGCAGTTCTTC.

The chain joins TRBV7-9 to TRBJ1-2, with TRBD1 identical over 7 bases. CDR3 length equals 15 residues. V gave up 6 bases and J gave up 6 bases; unmatched junction bases: 13. Per germline, CDR1 SEHNR and CDR2 FQNEAQ (reference sequence). CDR3 nucleotides: TGTGCCAGCAGAAAGCAAATACAGGGGTCCGATGGCTACACCTTC. Its translation is CASRKQIQGSDGYTF.

The gene calls are TRBV2 and TRBJ2-1; D unresolved. CDR1 SNHLY and CDR2 FYNNEI come from the germline V gene. This CDR3 has 15 residues. V lost 3 bases and J lost 2, with 11 bases in between. The CDR3 loop is CASSDRLEAYNEQFF. In DNA, the CDR3 is TGTGCCAGCAGTGACCGCCTCGAGGCCTACAATGAGCAGTTCTTC.

The gene calls are TRBV5-5 and TRBJ2-1, with 10 positions matching TRBD2. The V and J ends lost 2 bases and 5 bases, in that order; junction bases with no gene match: 4. CDR3 length equals 15 residues. Germline V gives CDR1 SGHKS, CDR2 YYEKEE (reference sequence). CDR3 residues: CASSFAAGGNNEQFF. Here the CDR3 DNA reads TGTGCCAGCAGCTTTGCAGCGGGAGGGAACAATGAGCAGTTCTTC.

The chain joins TRBV14 to TRBJ2-7; 8 bases align to TRBD2. V lost 3 bases and J lost 4; bases outside the gene matches: 14. Germline-derived CDR1 and CDR2 are SGHDN and FVKESK. This CDR3 is built from 17 residues. CDR3 sequence (DNA): TGTGCCAGCAGCCACTGGAGTAGCGGGGAGGGCAAGTACGAGCAGTACTTC. Translating gives CASSHWSSGEGKYEQYF.

This clone turned up a few times. This sequence joins TRBV11-2 and TRBJ1-1; D uncertain. The CDR3 sequence is 17 residues long. Trimming pared 5 bases from V and 0 bases from J, leaving 19 bases between. Germline CDR1 reads SGHAT; CDR2 reads FQNNGV. The CDR3 is CASSPEPTSLVNTEAFF. For the CDR3, the DNA is TGTGCCAGCAGCCCGGAGCCGACAAGTTTGGTGAACACTGAAGCTTTCTTT.

The rearrangement links TRBV28 to TRBJ2-5; D is undetermined. The CDR3 is 15 amino acids. Trimming stripped 5 bases from V and 2 bases from J, with 15 bases between. Per the germline V gene, CDR1 is MDHEN and CDR2 is SYDVKM. This CDR3 is CASSPLLSEQETQYF. The CDR3 coding sequence is TGTGCCAGCAGTCCGCTTCTCTCGGAGCAAGAGACCCAGTACTTC.

This chain links TRBV7-9 with TRBJ2-6; no firm D call. Germline assignment: CDR1 SEHNR and CDR2 FQNEAQ (reference sequence). The CDR3 is 15 amino acids. V was cut by 0 bases and J by 4 bases, with 7 bases left in between. CDR3 residues: CASSLAYRGANVLTF. CDR3 nucleotides: TGTGCCAGCAGCTTAGCATACAGAGGGGCCAACGTCCTGACTTTC.

This rearrangement joins TRBV27 to TRBJ2-1, with D possibly being TRBD1 or TRBD2 (6 bases each). Germline CDR1 reads MNHEY; CDR2 reads SMNVEV (reference sequence). The V and J ends lost 8 bases and 8 bases respectively, with 16 bases between them. The CDR3 runs to 13 residues. The CDR3 DNA is TGTGCCAGCTACACCAGGGGAGGCGATGAGCAGTTCTTC. Translating it yields CASYTRGGDEQFF.

The V call is TRBV11-2, the J call TRBJ2-7; tentatively, D is TRBD2 (6 bases). The germline V and J ends were trimmed by 8 bases and 4 bases, with 15 bases remaining between them. The CDR3 is made up of 13 amino acids. Per the germline V gene, CDR1 is SGHAT and CDR2 is FQNNGV. The CDR3 loop reads CASARWGDYEQYF. DNA of the CDR3: TGTGCCAGCGCGCGGTGGGGGGATTACGAGCAGTACTTC.

The chain has TRBV19 and TRBJ1-5; tentative D call: TRBD1 (6 bases). Deletions cut 3 bases from V and 4 bases from J, with 19 bases between. CDR1 and CDR2 (germline): LNHDA, SQIVND (reference sequence). The CDR3 is 17 residues long. CDR3 coding DNA: TGTGCCAGTAGTATTTTGGGTCGGGGGCGCGGAAATCAGCCCCAGCATTTT. Encoded protein: CASSILGRGRGNQPQHF.

V is TRBV14 and J is TRBJ2-7; D perhaps matches TRBD2 (5 bases). V lost 5 bases and J lost 6, with 17 bases in between. Germline V CDR1 and CDR2: SGHDN, FVKESK. The CDR3 is made up of 14 amino acids. The CDR3 sequence is CASSSLRIAGEQYF. DNA for the CDR3: TGTGCCAGCAGCTCCTTGAGAATCGCGGGCGAGCAGTACTTC.